These 17 T cell receptor beta chains were sequenced from one sample in a study of blood T cell repertoires in COVID-19. Repertoires were generated with immunoSEQ multiplex PCR, while TCRdb's copy carries only in-frame clones and drops some. Among 250,000 to 400,000 clones listed, around nine tenths were seen once. Sequenced material: PBMCs or T cells enriched from blood (not recorded which). All receptors derive from a man aged 60 to 69 who had recovered from COVID-19.

This clone showed up just once. This chain connects TRBV9 to TRBJ2-3; 8 nucleotides match TRBD2. The CDR3 is made up of 16 amino acids. V lost 0 bases and J lost 0; bases outside the gene matches: 3. Germline loops: CDR1 SGDLS, CDR2 YYNGEE. CDR3 sequence reads: CASSVAASGSTDTQYF. The CDR3 bases are TGTGCCAGCAGCGTAGCGGCTAGCGGGAGCACAGATACGCAGTATTTT.

The V and J genes are TRBV5-6 and TRBJ2-4; 7 bases align to TRBD1. The ends lost 0 bases at V and 11 bases at J; junction bases unmatched: 8. The CDR3 extends over 14 amino acids. In germline, CDR1 is SGHDT, CDR2 YYEEEE. The CDR3 nucleotides are TGTGCCAGCAGCTTGGAGTGGACAGGAGGCCTTCAGTACTTC. This sequence encodes CASSLEWTGGLQYF.

The CDR3 loop is CATGHRRRGVPYEQYF. CDR3 DNA sequence: TGTGCCACCGGACATAGGCGCAGGGGTGTGCCCTACGAGCAGTACTTC. The gene calls are TRBV21-1 and TRBJ2-7; the table gives TRBD1 as D, unverified against the DNA. TRBV21-1 is marked as a pseudogene. The CDR3 sequence is 16 residues long.

The CDR3 nucleotides read TGTGCCAGCAGCGCTACCGGGACAGGGGGCAATGAGCAGTTCTTC. This codes for CASSATGTGGNEQFF. The chain employs TRBV21-1 and TRBJ2-1; the listed D gene, TRBD1, was not tested against the DNA. TRBV21-1 is a pseudogene. The CDR3 length is 15 residues.

The chain uses TRBV2 and TRBJ2-5; 8 nucleotides agree with TRBD2. Germline assignment: CDR1 SNHLY and CDR2 FYNNEI. V shed 5 bases, J shed 5 bases, and the junction held 13 bases outside the gene matches. This CDR3 has 16 amino acids. DNA of the CDR3: TGTGCCAGCAGTCGCTCCCCGGGACTAGTAACGGAGACCCAGTACTTC. Its translation is CASSRSPGLVTETQYF.

The V call is TRBV27, the J call TRBJ1-5; the D is unclear. CDR1 MNHEY and CDR2 SMNVEV come from the germline V gene (reference sequence). The CDR3 is 14 residues long. V dropped 4 bases and J dropped 6 bases, with 13 bases sitting between them. CDR3 in amino acids: CASSSTGSVQPQHF. DNA for the CDR3: TGTGCCAGCAGTTCGACGGGATCCGTTCAGCCCCAGCATTTT.

Only one count was recorded for this clone. The rearrangement joins TRBV7-9 to TRBJ2-3; maybe TRBD2 (6 bases). The germline V and J ends were trimmed by 2 bases and 1 base, with 13 bases remaining between them. This CDR3 is 16 amino acids long. Germline-derived CDR1 and CDR2 are SEHNR and FQNEAQ (reference sequence). Here the CDR3 DNA reads TGTGCCAGCAGCTTATCGGCGGGGTCGGGCACAGATACGCAGTATTTT. Protein sequence: CASSLSAGSGTDTQYF.

This clone was counted a single time. The chain uses TRBV6-2 or TRBV6-3 and TRBJ2-7; D is ambiguous. Germline V lookup: CDR1 MNHEY, CDR2 SVGEGT. Deletions cut 2 bases from V and 5 bases from J, with 10 bases between. CDR3 length equals 13 residues. The CDR3 DNA reads TGTGCCAGCAGTTACCCACCCTCGGACGAGCAGTACTTC. This gives the protein CASSYPPSDEQYF.

The rearrangement links TRBV27 to TRBJ1-2; 7 bases fit TRBD1. This CDR3 has 16 amino acids. Germline V gene lookup returns CDR1 MNHEY and CDR2 SMNVEV (reference sequence). V was clipped by 5 bases and J by 0 bases; unmatched bases: 9. The CDR3 protein is CASSPSTGLANYGYTF. In DNA, the CDR3 is TGTGCCAGCAGTCCCTCGACAGGGTTAGCTAACTATGGCTACACCTTC.

In its sample, this clone was seen once. The chain combines TRBV20-1 with TRBJ2-7, with 11 bases aligning to TRBD2. Germline CDR1 DFQATT, CDR2 SNEGSKA (reference sequence). J gave up 3 bases and V 3 bases, and 10 bases lay outside the gene matches. The length of the CDR3 is 16 residues. In DNA form, the CDR3 reads TGCAGTGCTAGTAAACTAGCGGGAGATGGTAACTACGAGCAGTACTTC. Its translation: CSASKLAGDGNYEQYF.

The genes are TRBV5-1 and TRBJ2-3, with a tentative D call TRBD1 (5 bases). Germline assignment: CDR1 SGHRS and CDR2 YFSETQ. This CDR3 contains 15 residues. Deletions cut 4 bases from V and 2 bases from J, with 14 bases between. CDR3 DNA sequence: TGCGCCAGCAGCCCCGTGACAGTTTCCACAGATACGCAGTATTTT. It encodes CASSPVTVSTDTQYF.

This chain uses TRBV5-1 with TRBJ1-4, with D possibly matching TRBD1 (5 bases). The germline gives CDR1 SGHRS, CDR2 YFSETQ. CDR3 length equals 17 residues. V shed 0 bases and J shed 8 bases, with 20 bases lying between them. The chain's CDR3 is CASSLGSRGSLREKLFF. In DNA, the CDR3 is TGCGCCAGCAGCTTGGGGAGTAGGGGCAGTCTTAGAGAAAAACTGTTTTTT. The full variable domain, with the rest looked up from reference TRBV5-1 and TRBJ1-4, is KAGVTQTPRYLIKTRGQQVTLSCSPISGHRSVSWYQQTPGQGLQFLFEYFSETQRNKGNFPGRFSGRQFSNSRSEMNVSTLELGDSALYLCASSLGSRGSLREKLFFGSGTQLSVL.

The chain has TRBV18 and TRBJ1-4; TRBD1 aligns across 9 bases. Per the germline V gene, CDR1 is KGHSH and CDR2 is LQKENI. The CDR3 totals 15 residues. With 6 bases clipped from V and 6 bases from J, the junction kept 8 bases outside the gene matches. CDR3 sequence: CASSQTRDRDEKLFF. The CDR3 region has the DNA TGTGCCAGCTCGCAGACCCGGGACAGGGATGAAAAACTGTTTTTT. Combining the CDR3 with reference TRBV18 and TRBJ1-4 gives the whole variable domain NAGVMQNPRHLVRRRGQEARLRCSPMKGHSHVYWYRQLPEEGLKFMVYLQKENIIDESGMPKERFSAEFPKEGPSILRIQQVVRGDSAAYFCASSQTRDRDEKLFFGSGTQLSVL.

This clone is a singleton in its sample. The chain combines TRBV11-3 with TRBJ2-1, with 8 bases matching TRBD1. Germline assignment: CDR1 SGHNT and CDR2 YENEEA. The CDR3 covers 15 residues. V shed 3 bases and J 4 bases; nucleotides not matched to a gene: 5. CDR3: CASSFGRGLYNEQFF. The CDR3 DNA sequence: TGTGCCAGCAGCTTCGGCAGGGGGCTTTACAATGAGCAGTTCTTC.

J is TRBJ2-1 and V is TRBV7-9, with D possibly being TRBD2 (6 bases). Germline CDR1 SEHNR, CDR2 FQNEAQ (reference sequence). The CDR3 has 15 residues. With 5 bases removed from V and 4 bases from J, the gap between germline ends came to 15 bases. CDR3 in amino acids: CASSPAGIQYNEQFF. CDR3 bases: TGTGCCAGCAGCCCTGCGGGGATCCAATACAATGAGCAGTTCTTC.

The genes are TRBV7-2 and TRBJ1-5; TRBD1 is a possible D gene (5 bases). This CDR3 has 14 residues. V was cut by 5 bases and J by 3 bases, with 11 bases left in between. The germline V gene encodes CDR1 SGHTA and CDR2 FQGNSA. CDR3 residues: CASSVGPANQPQHF. As DNA, the CDR3 is TGTGCCAGCAGCGTGGGGCCAGCCAATCAGCCCCAGCATTTT. Full variable domain (missing parts from reference TRBV7-2 and TRBJ1-5): GAGVSQSPSNKVTEKGKDVELRCDPISGHTALYWYRQSLGQGLEFLIYFQGNSAPDKSGLPSDRFSAERTGGSVSTLTIQRTQQEDSAVYLCASSVGPANQPQHFGDGTRLSIL.

The gene calls are TRBV4-1 and TRBJ2-7; D is perhaps TRBD2 (5 bases). The CDR3 sequence is 14 residues long. Germline V gene sequence: CDR1 MGHRA, CDR2 YSYEKL. V dropped 1 base and J dropped 1 base, with 8 bases sitting between them. The CDR3 region has the DNA TGCGCCAGCAGCCAAGTGCGGGTTTCCTACGAGCAGTACTTC. It yields the protein CASSQVRVSYEQYF.